This T cell receptor (beta chain) was retrieved from a study of Graves' ophthalmopathy and Graves' hyperthyroidism (dated by TCRdb to 2017 to 2018). Regarding the research as a whole: Peripheral blood samples were taken at the time of initial diagnosis, before any treatment was given. The study used TCR beta repertoire signatures to distinguish Graves' ophthalmopathy from Graves' hyperthyroidism and to predict progression to ophthalmopathy. In total, 135 blood samples were TCR-sequenced: 40 to 45 ophthalmopathy, approximately 80 hyperthyroidism and roughly 17 hyperthyroidism-to-ophthalmopathy patients. To explore V-J signatures that distinguish ophthalmopathy from hyperthyroidism, a discovery set of under 110 patients was enrolled, made up of roughly 41 with ophthalmopathy and some 60 with stable hyperthyroidism. An independent validation cohort was composed of some 19 hyperthyroidism patients and around 16 patients who later progressed from hyperthyroidism to ophthalmopathy. In a handful of hyperthyroidism patients, the T-cell repertoires found in thyroid tissue were compared with those found in blood. Following sampling, methimazole starting at 30 mg daily was administered to hyperthyroidism patients, and high-dose intravenous methylprednisolone was administered to ophthalmopathy patients. The 95 to 100 discovery patients were randomly divided into training and test sets at a 7:3 ratio.

A word on this clonotype: It lacks a known antigen. One base away there is no much larger clone; base qualities are not given.

What the authors observed across the whole study: In cross-validation, the 13-signature model distinguished ophthalmopathy from stable hyperthyroidism with 85% to 90% sensitivity and just under 84% specificity, and in the test set the corresponding values were approximately 80% and 75%. Sample size was not statistically predetermined, and group allocation was not concealed from the investigators. In validation, the model predicted ophthalmopathy progression with over 60% sensitivity and 72.22% specificity; 12 predicted patients were CT-confirmed with GO in a median of about 6.1 months. Most expanded thyroid clonotypes with a frequency above 0.001 also appeared in blood, which suggests that blood repertoires may reflect the immune response in the thyroid.

For repertoire sequencing, TCR beta CDR3 regions were amplified from RNA transcripts. The first round was an RT-PCR using HTBI primers with the Qiagen OneStep RT-PCR kit, and this first round was followed by a second-round multiplex PCR, then size selection and purification. Libraries were sequenced on an Illumina HiSeq2000 using paired-end 100 bp reads. The authors processed their data as follows. SOAPnuke was used to process the reads, throwing out any read that had adapters, had uncalled bases, had a mean Phred below 15, or lacked an exact constant-primer or identifier match. COPE v1.2.5 was used to merge high-quality paired reads. Unique nucleotide sequences were defined as clonotypes and aligned to IMGT TRB V, D and J references using MiTCR v1.1. The analysis was limited to V-J combinations with a frequency above 0.0001, which together covered 99% to 99.2% of repertoires. For each V-J combination, a TCR clonal expansion and chaos score was defined as F50 clonal expansion divided by the chaos observed in the TCRdist matrix. Welch's t-statistics and random forest were used to narrow the features down to around twelve V-J combinations, which were then fed into a naive Bayes classifier. Thyroid-blood repertoire similarity was quantified with the Morisita-Horn index. In-frame beta chains were kept once TCRdb had trimmed the public reads at Q25 with fastp and called clones with MiXCR. For every CDR3 protein sequence, its rows merge into one entry that carries the most common genes and DNA. The authors' filters were not applied to this entry. The sample table shows about 620,000 distinct CDR3 sequences, and roughly 20% are seen once. The ten largest account for around 6.5% of the sample.

Stable hyperthyroidism was defined as no progression to ophthalmopathy within 18 months of follow-up. The hyperthyroidism patients were 18 to 65 years old and newly diagnosed, with a disease duration of less than 2 months. Patients were excluded if they had other autoimmune diseases, uncontrolled infections, pregnancy or lactation. Diagnosis relied on clinical symptoms, serum thyroxine, TRAb, thyroid ultrasound and orbital computed tomography. Using Ficoll-Paque density gradient centrifugation, PBMCs were isolated from roughly 9.2 ml of fresh peripheral blood. Trizol reagent was used to extract the total RNA, and its quality was then checked on an Agilent 2100 Bioanalyzer. The CDR3, cysteine through phenylalanine, is 15 amino acids long. CDR3 DNA only is kept here, 45 bases in frame from base 1. Here V drops 0 bases and J drops 10 bases, and the junction holds 10 bases not matched to any gene. CDR1 LGHDT and CDR2 YNNKEL are derived from the germline V gene (reference sequence).

The source is a woman aged 18-29 years with stable Graves' hyperthyroidism. Some clones in this sample may be carry-over from other donors' samples. Donor details come from another sample of the same person, matched by shared clones. The sequencing sample was made of peripheral blood. This receptor chain uses TRBV3-1 and TRBJ1-1; 8 bases in between match TRBD1. The CDR3 region reads CASSQDGDRGSRAFF. Here is the DNA: TGTGCCAGCAGCCAAGATGGTGACAGGGGCAGCCGAGCTTTCTTT.